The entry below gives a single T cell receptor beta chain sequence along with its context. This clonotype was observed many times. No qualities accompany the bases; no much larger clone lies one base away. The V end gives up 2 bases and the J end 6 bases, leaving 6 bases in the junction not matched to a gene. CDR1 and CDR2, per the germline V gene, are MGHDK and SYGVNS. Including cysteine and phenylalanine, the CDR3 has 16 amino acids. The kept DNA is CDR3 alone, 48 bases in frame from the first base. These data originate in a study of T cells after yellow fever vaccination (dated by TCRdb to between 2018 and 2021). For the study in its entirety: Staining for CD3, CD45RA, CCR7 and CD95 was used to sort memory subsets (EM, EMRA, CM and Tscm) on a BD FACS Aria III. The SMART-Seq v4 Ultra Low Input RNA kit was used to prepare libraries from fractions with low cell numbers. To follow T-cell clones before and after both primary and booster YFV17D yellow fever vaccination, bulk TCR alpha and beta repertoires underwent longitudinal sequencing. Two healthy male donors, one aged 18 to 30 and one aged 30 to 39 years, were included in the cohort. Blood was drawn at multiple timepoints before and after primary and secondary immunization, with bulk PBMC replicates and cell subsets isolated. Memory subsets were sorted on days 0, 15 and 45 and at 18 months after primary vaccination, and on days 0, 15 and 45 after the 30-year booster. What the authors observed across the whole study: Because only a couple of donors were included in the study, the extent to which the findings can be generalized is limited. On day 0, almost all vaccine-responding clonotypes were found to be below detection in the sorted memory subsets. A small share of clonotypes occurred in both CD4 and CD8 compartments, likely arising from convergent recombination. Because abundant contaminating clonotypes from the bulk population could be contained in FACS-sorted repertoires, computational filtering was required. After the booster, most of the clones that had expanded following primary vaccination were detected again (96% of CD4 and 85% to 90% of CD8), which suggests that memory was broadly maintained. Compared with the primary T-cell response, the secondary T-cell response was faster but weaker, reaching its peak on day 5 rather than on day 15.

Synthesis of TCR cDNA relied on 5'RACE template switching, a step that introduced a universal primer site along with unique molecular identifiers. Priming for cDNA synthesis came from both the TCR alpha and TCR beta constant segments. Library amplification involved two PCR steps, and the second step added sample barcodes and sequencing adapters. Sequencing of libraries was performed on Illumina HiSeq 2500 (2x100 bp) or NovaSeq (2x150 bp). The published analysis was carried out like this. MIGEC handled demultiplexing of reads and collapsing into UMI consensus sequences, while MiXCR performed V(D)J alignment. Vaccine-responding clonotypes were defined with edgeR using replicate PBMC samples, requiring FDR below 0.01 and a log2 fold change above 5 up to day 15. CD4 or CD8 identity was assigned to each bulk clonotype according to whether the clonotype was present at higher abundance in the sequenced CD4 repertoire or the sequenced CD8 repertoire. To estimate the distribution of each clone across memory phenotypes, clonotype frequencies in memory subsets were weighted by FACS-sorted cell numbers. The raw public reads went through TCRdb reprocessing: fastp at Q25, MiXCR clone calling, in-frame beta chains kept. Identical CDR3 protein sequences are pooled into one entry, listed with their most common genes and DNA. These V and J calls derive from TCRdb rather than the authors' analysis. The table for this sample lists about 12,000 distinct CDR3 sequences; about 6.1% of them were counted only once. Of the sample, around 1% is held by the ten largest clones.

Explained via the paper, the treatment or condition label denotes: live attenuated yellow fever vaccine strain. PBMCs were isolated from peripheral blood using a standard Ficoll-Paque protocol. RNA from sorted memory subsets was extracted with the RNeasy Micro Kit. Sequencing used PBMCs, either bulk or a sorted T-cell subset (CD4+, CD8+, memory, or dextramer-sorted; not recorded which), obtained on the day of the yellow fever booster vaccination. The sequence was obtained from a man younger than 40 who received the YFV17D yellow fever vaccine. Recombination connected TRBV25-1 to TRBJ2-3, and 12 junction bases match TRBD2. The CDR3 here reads CASSERASGRADTQYF. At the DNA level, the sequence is TGTGCCAGCAGTGAAAGAGCTAGCGGGAGGGCGGATACGCAGTATTTT.